The sequence of this T cell receptor (beta chain) was determined in a study of regulatory T cells in long-lasting Graves disease. Per the germline V gene, CDR1 is SGHAT and CDR2 is FQDESV (reference sequence). V lost 0 bases, J lost 0 bases, and 13 bases stayed unmatched. There are 21 residues in the CDR3. Overall study results and limits: Persistent patients shared 2,500 to 3,000 public clonotypes among themselves. Newly diagnosed patients shared fewer, at 900 to 1,000. Persistent disease preferred TRBV28, TRBJ1-2 and TRBJ2-5; new disease, TRBV20-1 and TRBJ2-1. No thyroid tissue was studied; the work used peripheral blood only.

Building the TCR beta libraries relied on iRepertoire HTBI primers, and CDR3 regions underwent Arm-PCR. TCRdb redid the calling of the multiplex PCR reads with MiXCR, one entry per CDR3 protein. The repertoire holds 350,000 to 500,000 distinct CDR3 sequences, with 21% as singletons. Time point given: persistent/refractory GD, antithyroid drugs over 5 years with positive TRAb. PBMC RNA was the source of the TCR library. This clonotype came up a few times. Its antigen is unidentified. The receptor's source is a female donor with Graves disease. This specimen consisted of peripheral blood mononuclear cells (PBMCs), obtained when the disease was refractory, from a patient treated with antithyroid drugs. This rearrangement joins TRBV11-1 to TRBJ2-7; 14 positions agree with TRBD2. CDR3 loop: CASSLAGGLAGVTGTSYEQYF. The CDR3 region has the DNA TGTGCCAGCAGCTTAGCGGGGGGACTAGCGGGAGTCACCGGAACCTCCTACGAGCAGTACTTC.